These 17 T cell receptor beta chains were all obtained from the same sample, sequenced in a study of blood T cell repertoires in COVID-19. The assay was immunoSEQ multiplex PCR, and TCRdb's table has in-frame clones only and misses some. The repertoire consists of around 100,000 clones, with 87% occurring once and the leading ten covering around 5%. The specimen was peripheral blood. These receptors all come from a woman aged 45-60 years with COVID-19, enrolled during active disease.

V and J are TRBV29-1 and TRBJ1-1, with D unresolved. Germline CDR1 reads SQVTM; CDR2 reads ANQGSEA. Trimming took 6 bases from V and 4 from J, leaving 18 bases between them. This CDR3 contains 14 residues. This chain's CDR3 is CSVFYWSRVTEAFF. The DNA of the CDR3 is TGCAGCGTCTTCTATTGGTCCCGGGTCACTGAAGCTTTCTTT.

A word on this clone: Just one base apart from a much larger clone, this may be a read error. This chain joins TRBV9 and TRBJ2-1; 8 bases fit TRBD2. The CDR3 length is 15 residues. After removal of 0 bases from V and 2 bases from J, the junction contained 1 base not matched to a gene. Germline V CDR1 and CDR2: SGDLS, YYNGEE. The CDR3 protein is CASSVEAGAYNEQFF. In DNA, the CDR3 is TGTGCCAGCAGCGTAGAAGCGGGGGCCTACAATGAGCAGTTCTTC.

The chain employs TRBV4-1 and TRBJ1-3; D call uncertain. Germline CDR1 is MGHRA and CDR2 is YSYEKL. The CDR3 is made up of 16 amino acids. V was clipped by 0 bases and J by 0 bases, with 9 bases between them. CDR3 in DNA: TGCGCCAGCAGCCAAGATCAGACAAGCTCTGGAAACACCATATATTTT. Amino acid sequence: CASSQDQTSSGNTIYF.

Worth noting for this clone: At one end, the junction sequence differs from germline, possibly due to a read error. The chain joins TRBV7-7 to TRBJ2-7, with TRBD2 identical over 7 bases. This CDR3 comprises 15 residues. Germline values: CDR1 SSHAT, CDR2 FNYEAQ (reference sequence). CDR3 coding DNA: TGTGCTAGCAGCTTAGGGGAGGGATTGGGCTACGAGCAGTACTTC. Encoded protein: CASSLGEGLGYEQYF.

This chain connects TRBV5-1 to TRBJ1-4; D possibly corresponds to TRBD1 (5 bases). The ends were cut back, 3 bases at V and 8 bases at J, with 14 bases in the middle. CDR3 length equals 14 residues. Germline CDR1 and CDR2: SGHRS and YFSETQ. The CDR3 bases are TGCGCCAGCAGCTCATCCGGGGGTGGGGAAAAACTGTTTTTT. The encoded protein is CASSSSGGGEKLFF.

The chain is built from TRBV6-5 and TRBJ1-4; perhaps TRBD1 as D (6 bases). V was cut by 4 bases and J by 7 bases, with 16 bases left in between. The CDR3 covers 15 residues. CDR1 and CDR2 from the germline V gene are MNHEY and SVGAGI. The CDR3 sequence: CASSSLGEGGEKLFF. The CDR3 DNA sequence: TGTGCCAGCAGTTCCCTCGGGGAGGGGGGTGAAAAACTGTTTTTT.

This clone appeared a single time. The chain employs TRBV6-4 and TRBJ1-4, with 8 positions matching TRBD1. The J segment lost 7 bases and the V segment lost 1 base, leaving 11 bases of the junction unmatched. The CDR3 has 17 residues. Germline V gives CDR1 MRHNA, CDR2 SNTAGT. The CDR3, as DNA: TGTGCCAGCAGTGACTGGGGGACAGGTGGAGAAAGTGAAAAACTGTTTTTT. Translated: CASSDWGTGGESEKLFF.

V is TRBV5-1 and J is TRBJ2-1; 7 nucleotides match TRBD2. J was trimmed by 4 bases and V by 5 bases; bases with no gene match: 9. CDR1 is SGHRS, CDR2 YFSETQ, per germline. The CDR3 extends over 15 amino acids. Here the CDR3 reads CASREGGGTYNEQFF. DNA of the CDR3: TGCGCCAGCAGGGAAGGCGGGGGTACTTACAATGAGCAGTTCTTC.

The V call is TRBV15, the J call TRBJ2-7; possible D gene TRBD1, 6 bases. The CDR3 extends over 13 amino acids. In germline, CDR1 is LNHNV, CDR2 YYDKDF (reference sequence). Trimming removed 0 bases from V and 4 bases from J, with 7 bases in between. The CDR3 region is CATSRDRGYEQYF. CDR3 nucleotide sequence: TGTGCCACCAGCAGAGACAGGGGATACGAGCAGTACTTC.

This chain joins TRBV2 and TRBJ2-3, with a tentative D call TRBD2 (5 bases). Trimming shortened V by 0 bases and J by 2 bases, and 12 bases separated the two germline ends. CDR3 length: 16 residues. The germline V gene encodes CDR1 SNHLY and CDR2 FYNNEI. CDR3 DNA sequence: TGTGCCAGCAGTGAAGCGGTGTCTAGCTACACAGATACGCAGTATTTT. Translation gives CASSEAVSSYTDTQYF.

The V and J genes are TRBV28 and TRBJ2-5; D might be TRBD1 (5 bases). CDR1 is MDHEN and CDR2 is SYDVKM in the germline V gene. The CDR3 is made up of 15 amino acids. V dropped 6 bases and J dropped 7 bases, with 21 bases sitting between them. The CDR3 loop is CASSQETDSIGTQYF. The CDR3 DNA reads TGTGCCAGCAGCCAAGAGACCGACAGTATAGGGACCCAGTACTTC.

The chain links TRBV5-1 to TRBJ2-7; 8 nucleotides match TRBD2. The CDR3 has 15 amino acids. CDR1 is SGHRS and CDR2 is YFSETQ in the germline V gene. J gave up 0 bases and V 2 bases, and 4 bases lay outside the gene matches. Here the CDR3 DNA reads TGCGCCAGCAGCTTTGTAGCGGGGCCCTCCTACGAGCAGTACTTC. Its translation: CASSFVAGPSYEQYF.

The J gene is TRBJ2-1, the V gene TRBV4-2; TRBD1 matches at 10 bases. The CDR3 sequence is 16 residues long. The junction had 7 bases not matched to a gene; V was cut back by 3 bases and J by 5 bases. Germline CDR1 is LGHNA and CDR2 is YNFKEQ. CDR3 in DNA: TGTGCCAGCAGCCAGAGCACCGGGACAGGGGACAATGAGCAGTTCTTC. Encoded protein: CASSQSTGTGDNEQFF.

The chain couples TRBV12-3 or TRBV12-4 to TRBJ2-5; no clear D gene. The length of the CDR3 is 13 residues. Deletions cut 2 bases from V and 5 bases from J, with 9 bases between. Written as DNA, the CDR3 is TGTGCCAGCAGTTTATTACATGCCGAGACCCAGTACTTC. This translates into CASSLLHAETQYF.

The rearrangement uses TRBV5-1 and TRBJ1-3; unclear D gene. V was trimmed by 2 bases and J by 0 bases, leaving 15 bases between them. Germline V CDR1 and CDR2: SGHRS, YFSETQ. The length of the CDR3 is 17 residues. In DNA form, the CDR3 reads TGCGCCAGCAGCTTAACATCTTCCCAGATCTCTGGAAACACCATATATTTT. Its protein product is CASSLTSSQISGNTIYF.

The genes are TRBV29-1 and TRBJ1-1, with no clear D. The ends were cut back, 8 bases at V and 7 bases at J, with 20 bases in the middle. Germline loops: CDR1 SQVTM, CDR2 ANQGSEA. CDR3 size: 13 residues. This CDR3 is CSSLLGSGFEAFF. CDR3 coding DNA: TGCAGCTCGTTATTGGGTTCGGGGTTTGAAGCTTTCTTT. Full variable domain (missing parts from reference TRBV29-1 and TRBJ1-1): SAVISQKPSRDICQRGTSLTIQCQVDSQVTMMFWYRQQPGQSLTLIATANQGSEATYESGFVIDKFPISRPNLTFSTLTVSNMSPEDSSIYLCSSLLGSGFEAFFGQGTRLTVV.

The CDR3 sequence: CASSYPNRQGSDTQYF. CDR3 coding DNA: TGTGCCAGCAGTTACCCAAACCGACAGGGTTCAGATACGCAGTATTTT. The chain links TRBV6-6 to TRBJ2-3; 7 positions agree with TRBD1. The germline CDR1 and CDR2 sequences are MNHNY and SVGAGI (reference sequence). V trimming: 2 bases; J trimming: 4 bases; junction bases outside the gene matches: 9. This CDR3 spans 16 amino acids.